This TCR beta chain was sequenced during a study of PD-1 blockade in classical Hodgkin lymphoma. The V and J ends lost 5 bases and 10 bases respectively, with 14 bases between them. Per germline, CDR1 DFQATT and CDR2 SNEGSKA (reference sequence). There are 11 residues in the CDR3. Study-level results: A significant rise in TCR diversity was seen by C4D1 for CD4+ cells but not for CD8+ cells. Baseline TCR diversity was reportedly lower in newly diagnosed patients than healthy donors.

As to time point: cycle 4 day 1 (C4D1), after five to seven weeks of nivolumab. Relapse was seen in all patients after autologous stem cell transplantation, and brentuximab vedotin exposure was variable. Data came from immunoSEQ multiplex PCR; TCRdb stores just in-frame clones and leaves some out. The sample records fewer than 25,000 clones, roughly 88% being singletons. Note on this clone: Its antigen remains unknown.

Sequenced material: peripheral blood mononuclear cells (PBMCs), taken before the fourth cycle of nivolumab. The sequence came from a human donor with classical Hodgkin lymphoma. The chain recombines TRBV20-1 with TRBJ1-1; D is undetermined. The CDR3 nucleotides are TGCAGTGCTCCTGTCCCACCGCGAGCTTTCTTT. Translated: CSAPVPPRAFF.